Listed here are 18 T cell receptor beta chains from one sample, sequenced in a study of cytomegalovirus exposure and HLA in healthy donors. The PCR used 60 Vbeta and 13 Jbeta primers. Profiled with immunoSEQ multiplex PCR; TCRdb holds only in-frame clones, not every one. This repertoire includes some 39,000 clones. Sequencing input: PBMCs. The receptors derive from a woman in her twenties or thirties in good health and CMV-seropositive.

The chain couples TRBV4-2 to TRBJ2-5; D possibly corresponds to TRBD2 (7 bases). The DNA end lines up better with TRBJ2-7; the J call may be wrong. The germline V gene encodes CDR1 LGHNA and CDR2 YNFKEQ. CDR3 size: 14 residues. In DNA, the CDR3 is TGTGCCAGCAGCCAAAATGGAGGGGGGGGCGAGCAGTACTTC. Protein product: CASSQNGGGGEQYF.

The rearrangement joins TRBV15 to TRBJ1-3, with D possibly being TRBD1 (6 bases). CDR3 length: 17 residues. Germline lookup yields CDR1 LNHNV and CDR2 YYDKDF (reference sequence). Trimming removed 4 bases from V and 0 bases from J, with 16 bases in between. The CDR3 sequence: CATSNGQNYRSGNTIYF. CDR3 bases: TGTGCCACCAGCAATGGACAGAATTACCGCTCTGGAAACACCATATATTTT. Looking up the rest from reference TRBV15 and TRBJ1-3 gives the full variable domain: DAMVIQNPRYQVTQFGKPVTLSCSQTLNHNVMYWYQQKSSQAPKLLFHYYDKDFNNEADTPDNFQSRRPNTSFCFLDIRSPGLGDTAMYLCATSNGQNYRSGNTIYFGEGSWLTVV.

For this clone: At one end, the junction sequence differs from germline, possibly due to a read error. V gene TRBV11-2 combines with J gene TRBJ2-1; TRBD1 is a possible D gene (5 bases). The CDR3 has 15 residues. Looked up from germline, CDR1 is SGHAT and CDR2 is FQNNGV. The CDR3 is CASSIDRSSYNEQFF. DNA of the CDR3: TGTGCCAGCAGCATAGACAGAAGCTCCTACAATGAGCAGTTCTTC.

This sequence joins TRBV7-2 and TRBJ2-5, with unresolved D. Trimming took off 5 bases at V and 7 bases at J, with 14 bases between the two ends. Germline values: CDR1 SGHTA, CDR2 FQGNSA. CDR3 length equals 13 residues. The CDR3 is CASSGTLVGTQYF. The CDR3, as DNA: TGTGCCAGCAGCGGAACTCTAGTAGGGACCCAGTACTTC.

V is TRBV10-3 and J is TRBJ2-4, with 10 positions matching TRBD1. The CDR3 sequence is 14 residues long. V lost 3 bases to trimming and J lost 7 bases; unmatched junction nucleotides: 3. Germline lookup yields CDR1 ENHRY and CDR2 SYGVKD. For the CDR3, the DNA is TGTGCCATCAGTGAAGGACAGGGGGAGAACATTCAGTACTTC. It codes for CAISEGQGENIQYF.

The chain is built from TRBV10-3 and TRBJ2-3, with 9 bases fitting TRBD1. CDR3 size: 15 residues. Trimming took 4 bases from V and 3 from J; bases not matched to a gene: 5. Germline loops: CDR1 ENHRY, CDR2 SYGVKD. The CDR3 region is CAISAQGATTDTQYF. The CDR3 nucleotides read TGTGCCATCAGTGCACAGGGGGCTACGACAGATACGCAGTATTTT.

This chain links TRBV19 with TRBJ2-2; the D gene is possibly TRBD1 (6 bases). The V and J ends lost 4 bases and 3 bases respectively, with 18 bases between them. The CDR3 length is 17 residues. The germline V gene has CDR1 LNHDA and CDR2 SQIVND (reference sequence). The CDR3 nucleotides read TGTGCCAGTAGTACCGGTCGCAGGGGCCGGGACACCGGGGAGCTGTTTTTT. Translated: CASSTGRRGRDTGELFF.

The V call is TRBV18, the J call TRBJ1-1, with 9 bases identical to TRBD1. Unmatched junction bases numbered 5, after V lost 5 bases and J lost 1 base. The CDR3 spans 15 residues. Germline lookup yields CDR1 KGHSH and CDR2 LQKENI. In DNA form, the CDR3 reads TGTGCCAGCTCAGGATTGACAGGGGGGAACACTGAAGCTTTCTTT. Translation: CASSGLTGGNTEAFF.

The CDR3 DNA follows: TGTGCCAGCAGCTTAGATTGGCAGGGTGGTGCAGATACGCAGTATTTT. This translates into CASSLDWQGGADTQYF. The chain couples TRBV11-3 to TRBJ2-3; tentatively, D is TRBD1 (5 bases). V was clipped by 0 bases and J by 4 bases, with 14 bases between them. The germline CDR1 and CDR2 sequences are SGHNT and YENEEA. There are 16 residues in the CDR3.

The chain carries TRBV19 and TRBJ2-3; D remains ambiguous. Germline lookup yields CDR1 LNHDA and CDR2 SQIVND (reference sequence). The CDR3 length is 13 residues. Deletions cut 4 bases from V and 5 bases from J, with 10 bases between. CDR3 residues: CASSTLPRDTQYF. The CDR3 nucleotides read TGTGCCAGTAGTACCCTCCCTCGAGATACGCAGTATTTT.

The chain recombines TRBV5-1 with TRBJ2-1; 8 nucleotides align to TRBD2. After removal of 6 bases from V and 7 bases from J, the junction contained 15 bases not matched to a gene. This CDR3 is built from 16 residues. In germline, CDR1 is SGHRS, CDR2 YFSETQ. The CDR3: CASTHQAGGYGNEQFF. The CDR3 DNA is TGCGCCAGCACCCACCAGGCGGGGGGCTACGGGAATGAGCAGTTCTTC.

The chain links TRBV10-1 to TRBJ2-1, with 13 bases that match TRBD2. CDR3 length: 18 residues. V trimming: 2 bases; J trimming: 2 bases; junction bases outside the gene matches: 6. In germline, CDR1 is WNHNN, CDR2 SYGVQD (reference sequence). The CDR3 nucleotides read TGCGCCAGCAGTGAGAAACTAGCGGGGGGGGTCACCTACAATGAGCAGTTCTTC. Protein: CASSEKLAGGVTYNEQFF.

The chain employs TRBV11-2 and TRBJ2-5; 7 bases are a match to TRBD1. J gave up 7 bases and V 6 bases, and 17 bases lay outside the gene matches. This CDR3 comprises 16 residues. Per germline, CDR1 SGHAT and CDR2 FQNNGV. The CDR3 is CASSFRLTGSQGTQYF. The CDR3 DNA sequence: TGTGCCAGCAGTTTCCGACTGACAGGGTCCCAGGGGACCCAGTACTTC. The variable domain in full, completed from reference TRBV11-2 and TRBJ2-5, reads EAGVAQSPRYKIIEKRQSVAFWCNPISGHATLYWYQQILGQGPKLLIQFQNNGVVDDSQLPKDRFSAERLKGVDSTLKIQPAKLEDSAVYLCASSFRLTGSQGTQYFGPGTRLLVL.

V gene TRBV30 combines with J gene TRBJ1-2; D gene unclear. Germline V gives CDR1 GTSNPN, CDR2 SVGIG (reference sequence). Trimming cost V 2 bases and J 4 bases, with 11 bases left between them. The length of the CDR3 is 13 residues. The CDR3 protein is CAWSPSRVYGYTF. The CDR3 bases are TGTGCCTGGAGTCCGTCAAGAGTCTATGGCTACACCTTC.

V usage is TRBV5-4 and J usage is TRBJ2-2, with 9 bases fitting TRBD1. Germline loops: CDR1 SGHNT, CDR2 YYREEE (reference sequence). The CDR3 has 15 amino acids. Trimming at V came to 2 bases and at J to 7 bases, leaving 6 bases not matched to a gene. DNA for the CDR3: TGTGCCAGCAGCTTTGAACAGGGGGCCGGCGGGGAGCTGTTTTTT. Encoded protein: CASSFEQGAGGELFF.

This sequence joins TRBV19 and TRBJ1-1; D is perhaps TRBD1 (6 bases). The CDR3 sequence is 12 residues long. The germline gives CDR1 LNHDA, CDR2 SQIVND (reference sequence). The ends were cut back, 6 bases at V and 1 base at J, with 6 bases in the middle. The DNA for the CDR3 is TGTGCCAGTAGGGGACAGAACACTGAAGCTTTCTTT. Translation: CASRGQNTEAFF. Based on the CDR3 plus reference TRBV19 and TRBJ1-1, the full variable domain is DGGITQSPKYLFRKEGQNVTLSCEQNLNHDAMYWYRQDPGQGLRLIYYSQIVNDFQKGDIAEGYSVSREKKESFPLTVTSAQKNPTAFYLCASRGQNTEAFFGQGTRLTVV.

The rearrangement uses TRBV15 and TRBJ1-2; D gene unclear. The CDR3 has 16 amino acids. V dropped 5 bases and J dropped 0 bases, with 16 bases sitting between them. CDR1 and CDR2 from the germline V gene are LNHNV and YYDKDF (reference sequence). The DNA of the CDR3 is TGTGCCACCAGCGAAGGAGACGGCAGCCCTAACTATGGCTACACCTTC. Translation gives CATSEGDGSPNYGYTF.

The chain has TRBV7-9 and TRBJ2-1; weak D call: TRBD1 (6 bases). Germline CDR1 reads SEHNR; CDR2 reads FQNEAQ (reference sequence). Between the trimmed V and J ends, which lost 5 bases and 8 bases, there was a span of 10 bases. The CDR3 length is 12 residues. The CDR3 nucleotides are TGTGCCAGCAGCCCCAGGGGCGATGAGCAGTTCTTC. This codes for CASSPRGDEQFF.